The 8 T cell receptor beta chains listed next were all sequenced from one sample in a study of T cell responses to AZD1222 COVID-19 vaccine. The repertoire was sequenced with immunoSEQ multiplex PCR; TCRdb's copy has only in-frame clones and lacks some. The repertoire includes approximately 140,000 clones, 85% to 95% of them detected once, and approximately 5% sits in the top ten. Sequenced here: peripheral blood, sampled on day 0 of AZD1222 vaccination. The source of these receptors is an adult in good health.

This clone turned up a few times. V usage is TRBV27 and J usage is TRBJ2-7; D perhaps matches TRBD2 (6 bases). The CDR3 has 14 residues. Germline V CDR1 and CDR2: MNHEY, SMNVEV (reference sequence). Trimming pared 4 bases from V and 2 bases from J, leaving 12 bases between. This chain's CDR3 is CASSWRGPTYEQYF. The CDR3 DNA follows: TGTGCCAGCAGTTGGCGGGGACCCACCTACGAGCAGTACTTC.

The chain employs TRBV7-9 and TRBJ2-3, with 12 bases that match TRBD2. The CDR3 is made up of 13 amino acids. Trimming removed 7 bases from V and 6 bases from J; junction bases left unmatched: 2. Germline V gene sequence: CDR1 SEHNR, CDR2 FQNEAQ (reference sequence). This CDR3 is CASTLAGGDTQYF. The CDR3 DNA reads as TGTGCCAGCACCCTAGCGGGGGGGGATACGCAGTATTTT.

The chain employs TRBV5-6 and TRBJ2-7; D ambiguous. The V gene's germline CDR1 is SGHDT and CDR2 YYEEEE. The CDR3 has 11 residues. V shed 2 bases and J shed 3 bases, with 3 bases lying between them. The CDR3, as DNA: TGTGCCAGCAGCTTCCGCTACGAGCAGTACTTC. Translating gives CASSFRYEQYF.

The J gene is TRBJ2-7, the V gene TRBV10-3; D possibly corresponds to TRBD2 (6 bases). V was cut by 8 bases and J by 3 bases, with 14 bases left in between. Germline V gives CDR1 ENHRY, CDR2 SYGVKD. The CDR3 has 13 residues. The CDR3, as DNA: TGTGCCATCTGGGCGGGAATGGGCTACGAGCAGTACTTC. Amino acid sequence: CAIWAGMGYEQYF.

This clone showed up just once. The chain combines TRBV3-1 (or the pseudogene TRBV3-2) with TRBJ2-7; a possible D gene is TRBD1 (6 bases). From germline, CDR1 is LGHDT and CDR2 YNNKEL (reference sequence). V dropped 0 bases and J dropped 9 bases, with 15 bases sitting between them. The CDR3 is made up of 14 amino acids. The chain's CDR3 is CASSQEGRGWGQYF. CDR3 in DNA: TGTGCCAGCAGCCAAGAGGGTAGGGGGTGGGGGCAGTACTTC.

In nucleotides, the CDR3 is TGTGCCAGCAGCGTTGGGACTAGCGGCTCCTACAATGAGCAGTTCTTC. Protein sequence: CASSVGTSGSYNEQFF. This rearrangement joins TRBV5-4 to TRBJ2-1; 11 bases are a match to TRBD2. Germline loops: CDR1 SGHNT, CDR2 YYREEE (reference sequence). The V segment lost 4 bases and the J segment 0 bases; nucleotides outside the gene matches: 3. CDR3 size: 16 residues.

CDR3 nucleotide sequence: TGTGCCAGCAGTCTGAGCGGGGGGCCCACAGATACGCAGTATTTT. Its translation: CASSLSGGPTDTQYF. The chain links TRBV6-4 to TRBJ2-3; 9 bases fit TRBD2. This CDR3 contains 15 residues. Germline CDR1 MRHNA, CDR2 SNTAGT. V dropped 5 bases and J dropped 2; count of bases not matched to a gene: 5.

The V and J genes are TRBV14 and TRBJ2-7; D might be TRBD1 or TRBD2, each matching 6 bases. CDR3 size: 16 residues. Germline V gene lookup returns CDR1 SGHDN and CDR2 FVKESK. V lost 0 bases to trimming and J lost 0 bases, with 12 bases between them. The CDR3 nucleotides read TGTGCCAGCAGCCAAGAGGGGGGCCTCAGCTCCTACGAGCAGTACTTC. Translation: CASSQEGGLSSYEQYF. Full variable domain (remainder filled in from reference TRBV14 and TRBJ2-7): EAGVTQFPSHSVIEKGQTVTLRCDPISGHDNLYWYRRVMGKEIKFLLHFVKESKQDESGMPNNRFLAERTGGTYSTLKVQPAELEDSGVYFCASSQEGGLSSYEQYFGPGTRLTVT.